A selection of T cell receptor beta chains follows, all from one sample in a study of spatial heterogeneity in lung cancer. TCRdb itself ran the 5' RACE reads through MiXCR, one entry per CDR3 protein. This table holds about 100,000 distinct CDR3 sequences, nearly 4.5% found once. The sample was lung tumor tissue, taken at surgery. The receptor source for this set is a male donor with early-stage non-small cell lung cancer. The CDR3 runs from the conserved cysteine through the conserved F or W. D genes are given only for firm matches. The size entry is marked missing in some rows and otherwise reads once, few, many or a size class.

D | size | J | V | DNA | CDR3
- | many | TRBJ2-7 | TRBV28 | TGTGCCAGCGCCGGGACCAACTACGAGCAGTACTTC | CASAGTNYEQYF
- | many | TRBJ1-1 | TRBV20-1 | TGCAGTGCTGCGAATGGGGACACTGAAGCTTTCTTT | CSAANGDTEAFF
- | - | TRBJ2-1 | TRBV2 | TGTGCCAGCTTCCCCCCGGGAAGCTCCTACAATGAGCAGTTCTTC | CASFPPGSSYNEQFF
- | few | TRBJ2-3 | TRBV11-2 | TGTGCCAGCAGCTTGCCCAAGGAGGTTGCAGATACGCAGTATTTT | CASSLPKEVADTQYF
TRBD2 | - | TRBJ2-3 | TRBV5-1 | TGCGCCAGCAGCTCCACCGGACTAGCAGGGCAAGTTTTT | CASSSTGLAGQVF
TRBD2 | many | TRBJ2-1 | TRBV28 | TGTGCCAGCTCCTTAGCGGGAGTTTCGAATGAGCAGTTCTTC | CASSLAGVSNEQFF
TRBD2 | few | TRBJ2-2 | TRBV13 | TGTGCCAGCAGCTTATTGGGGACTACCCTTCTCGCCGGGGAGCTGTTTTTT | CASSLLGTTLLAGELFF
- | few | TRBJ1-2 | TRBV25-1 | TGTGCCAGCAGTGTCGACAGAGGATATGGCTACACCTTC | CASSVDRGYGYTF
TRBD1 | many | TRBJ1-5 | TRBV29-1 | TGCAGCGCTCAGACAGGGTCGGGGCAGCCCCAGCATTTT | CSAQTGSGQPQHF
- | many | TRBJ2-1 | TRBV10-3 | TGTGCCATCAGTGGCTCGAACGGGACCCTGAGGATTAATGAGCAGTTCTTC | CAISGSNGTLRINEQFF
- | many | TRBJ1-5 | TRBV29-1 | TGCAGCGTTGCATCAAGTCTTAGCCAGCCCCAGCATTTT | CSVASSLSQPQHF
- | many | TRBJ2-7 | TRBV5-5 | TGTGCCAGCAGCTCGTTGAGTCTCGAGCAGTACTTC | CASSSLSLEQYF
- | few | TRBJ1-2 | TRBV10-3 | TGTGCCATCAGTGAGCAGGAGAGTGGCTACACCTTC | CAISEQESGYTF
- | - | TRBJ2-1 | TRBV20-1 | TGCAGTGCTAGGATGAATGAGCAGTTCTTC | CSARMNEQFF
- | - | TRBJ2-3 | TRBV28 | TGTGCCAGCACGCCCGACACAGATACGCAGTATTTT | CASTPDTDTQYF
- | once | TRBJ2-3 | TRBV29-1 | TGCAGCGGGGTACCCTCGGGGGTGGTTGTGGATACGCAGTATTTT | CSGVPSGVVVDTQYF
- | many | TRBJ2-3 | TRBV4-1 | TGCGCCAGCAGCCAAGTTGAAGTTGCGTTAGGAGTTGGCAGGGGCACAGATACGCAGTATTTT | CASSQVEVALGVGRGTDTQYF
TRBD2 | many | TRBJ2-1 | TRBV29-1 | TGCAGCCATGCTAGCGGGAGGTTGAATGAGCAGTTCTTC | CSHASGRLNEQFF
- | few | TRBJ2-1 | TRBV2 | TGTGCCAGCAGAGTGGACGTTGGCGCGGATGAGCAGTTCTTC | CASRVDVGADEQFF
TRBD2 | - | TRBJ2-7 | TRBV20-1 | TGCAGTGCTAGAGGGACCCCCGGACTAGCGACTATTAAGTACTTC | CSARGTPGLATIKYF
- | many | TRBJ1-4 | TRBV27 | TGTGCCAGCAGTTCCCGGGCTCTATCTCGGGAAAAACTGTTTTTT | CASSSRALSREKLFF
- | many | TRBJ1-4 | TRBV10-3 | TGTGCCATCAGAAACCCGGACAGTTCAACTAATGAAAAACTGTTTTTT | CAIRNPDSSTNEKLFF
- | many | TRBJ1-1 | TRBV6-1 | TGTGCCAGCAGTGATCTGGGAAACACTGAAGCTTTCTTT | CASSDLGNTEAFF
- | many | TRBJ1-6 | TRBV2 | TGTGCCAGCAGTCCGGAGGGGTCCTCCCTCCACTTT | CASSPEGSSLHF
- | - | TRBJ2-7 | TRBV28 | TGTGCCAGCAGTTTATCTCTACGGCGGTTCGCCGAGCAGTACTTC | CASSLSLRRFAEQYF
- | many | TRBJ1-5 | TRBV6-5 | TGTGCCAGCAGACCTAGGTCGGGTTTAGATAGCAATCAGCCCCAGCATTTT | CASRPRSGLDSNQPQHF
TRBD2 | few | TRBJ2-3 | TRBV2 | TGTGCCAGCAGAGTACTCCTAGCGGGAGAAGATACGCAGTATTTT | CASRVLLAGEDTQYF
- | many | TRBJ1-4 | TRBV7-9 | TGTGCCAGCAGTCGTTTTGCAACTAATGAAAAACTGTTTTTT | CASSRFATNEKLFF
TRBD2 | few | TRBJ2-3 | TRBV3-1 | TGTGCCAGCAGCCGAGGGGCTAGCGGGAGTGCAGATACGCAGTATTTT | CASSRGASGSADTQYF
- | many | TRBJ2-5 | TRBV2 | TGTGCCAGCAGTCGCGCAGGTAGCGGAGCCCAAGAGACCCAGTACTTC | CASSRAGSGAQETQYF
- | many | TRBJ2-3 | TRBV30 | TGTGCCCGGAGGGTAGAAGGCACAGATACGCAGTATTTT | CARRVEGTDTQYF
TRBD1 | many | TRBJ2-2 | TRBV6-6 | TGTGCCAGCAGTTACCCGACAGGGCTATACACCGGGGAGCTGTTTTTT | CASSYPTGLYTGELFF
- | many | TRBJ1-1 | TRBV28 | TGTGCCAGCAGTTTACCCCCAGGGGAAGGAGGGACTGAAGCTTTCTTT | CASSLPPGEGGTEAFF
- | many | TRBJ2-5 | TRBV20-1 | TGCAGTGCTGGCCCGCGAGAGACCCAGTACTTC | CSAGPRETQYF
- | many | TRBJ1-2 | TRBV5-1 | TGCGCCAGCAGCCACCCAGACAGTTTCGGCTACACCTTC | CASSHPDSFGYTF